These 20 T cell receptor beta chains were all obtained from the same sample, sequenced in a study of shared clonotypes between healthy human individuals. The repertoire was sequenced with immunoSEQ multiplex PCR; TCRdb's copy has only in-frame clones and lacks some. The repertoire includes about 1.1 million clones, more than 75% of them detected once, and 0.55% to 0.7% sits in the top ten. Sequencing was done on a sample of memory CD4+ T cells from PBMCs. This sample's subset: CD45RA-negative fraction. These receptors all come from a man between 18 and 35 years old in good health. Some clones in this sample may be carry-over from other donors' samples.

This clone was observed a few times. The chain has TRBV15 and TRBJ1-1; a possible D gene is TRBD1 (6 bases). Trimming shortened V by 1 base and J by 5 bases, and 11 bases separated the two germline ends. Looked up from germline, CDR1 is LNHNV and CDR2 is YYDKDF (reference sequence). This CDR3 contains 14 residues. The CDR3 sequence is CATSRGNRATEAFF. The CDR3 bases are TGTGCCACCAGCAGAGGGAACAGGGCTACTGAAGCTTTCTTT. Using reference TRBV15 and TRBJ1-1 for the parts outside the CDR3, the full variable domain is DAMVIQNPRYQVTQFGKPVTLSCSQTLNHNVMYWYQQKSSQAPKLLFHYYDKDFNNEADTPDNFQSRRPNTSFCFLDIRSPGLGDTAMYLCATSRGNRATEAFFGQGTRLTVV.

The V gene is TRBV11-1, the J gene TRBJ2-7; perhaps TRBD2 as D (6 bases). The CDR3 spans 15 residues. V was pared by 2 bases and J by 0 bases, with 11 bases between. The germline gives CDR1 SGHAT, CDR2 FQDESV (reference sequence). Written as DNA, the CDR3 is TGTGCCAGCAGCTTACCGCGGGGCAGCTCCTACGAGCAGTACTTC. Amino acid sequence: CASSLPRGSSYEQYF.

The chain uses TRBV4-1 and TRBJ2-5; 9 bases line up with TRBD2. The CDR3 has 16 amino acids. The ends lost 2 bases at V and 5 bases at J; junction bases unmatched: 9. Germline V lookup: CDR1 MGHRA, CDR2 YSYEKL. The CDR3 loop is CASSQLLAGSAETQYF. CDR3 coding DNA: TGCGCCAGCAGCCAACTTCTAGCGGGATCAGCCGAGACCCAGTACTTC.

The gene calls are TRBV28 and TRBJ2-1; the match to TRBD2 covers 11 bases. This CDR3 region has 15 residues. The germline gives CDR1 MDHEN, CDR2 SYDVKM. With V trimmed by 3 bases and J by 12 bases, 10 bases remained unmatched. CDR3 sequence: CASSFGGSGRAWQFF. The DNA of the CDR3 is TGTGCCAGCAGTTTTGGTGGTAGCGGGAGGGCCTGGCAGTTCTTC.

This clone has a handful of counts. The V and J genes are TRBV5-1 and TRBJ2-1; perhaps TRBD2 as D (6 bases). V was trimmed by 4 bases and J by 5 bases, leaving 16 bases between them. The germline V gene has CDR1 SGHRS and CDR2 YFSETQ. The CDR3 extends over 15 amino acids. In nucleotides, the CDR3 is TGCGCCAGCAGCGTATCCGGGACTGTACACAATGAGCAGTTCTTC. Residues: CASSVSGTVHNEQFF.

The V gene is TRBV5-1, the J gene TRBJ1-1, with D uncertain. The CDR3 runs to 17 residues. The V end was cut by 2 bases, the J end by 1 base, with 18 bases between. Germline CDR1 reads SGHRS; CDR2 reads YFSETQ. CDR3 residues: CASSFLFRGPKNTEAFF. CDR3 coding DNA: TGCGCCAGCAGCTTTCTTTTTCGTGGACCGAAGAACACTGAAGCTTTCTTT.

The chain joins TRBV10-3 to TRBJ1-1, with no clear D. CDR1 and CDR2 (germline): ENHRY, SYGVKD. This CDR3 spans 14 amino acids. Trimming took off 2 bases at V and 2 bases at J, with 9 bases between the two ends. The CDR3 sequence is CAISEATVNTEAFF. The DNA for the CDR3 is TGTGCCATCAGTGAGGCAACAGTAAACACTGAAGCTTTCTTT.

The CDR3: CASTPPRLAGVETQYF. The CDR3 DNA reads as TGTGCCAGCACCCCCCCCAGGCTAGCGGGAGTAGAGACCCAGTACTTC. The V gene is TRBV28, the J gene TRBJ2-5, with 10 bases that match TRBD2. With 7 bases clipped from V and 4 bases from J, the junction kept 12 bases outside the gene matches. The V gene's germline CDR1 is MDHEN and CDR2 SYDVKM. The CDR3 has 16 amino acids.

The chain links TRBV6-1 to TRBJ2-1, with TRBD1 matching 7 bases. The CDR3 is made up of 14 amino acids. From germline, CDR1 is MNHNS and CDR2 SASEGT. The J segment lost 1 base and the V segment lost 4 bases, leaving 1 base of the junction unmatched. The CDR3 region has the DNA TGTGCCAGCAGTGCGGACAGGTCCTACAATGAGCAGTTCTTC. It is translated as CASSADRSYNEQFF.

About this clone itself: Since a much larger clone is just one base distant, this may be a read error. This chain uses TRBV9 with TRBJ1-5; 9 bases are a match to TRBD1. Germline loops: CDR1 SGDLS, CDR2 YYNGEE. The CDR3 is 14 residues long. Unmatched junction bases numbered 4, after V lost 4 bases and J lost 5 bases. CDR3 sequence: CASSPGTGYQPQHF. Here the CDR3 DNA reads TGTGCCAGCAGCCCCGGGACAGGGTATCAGCCCCAGCATTTT.

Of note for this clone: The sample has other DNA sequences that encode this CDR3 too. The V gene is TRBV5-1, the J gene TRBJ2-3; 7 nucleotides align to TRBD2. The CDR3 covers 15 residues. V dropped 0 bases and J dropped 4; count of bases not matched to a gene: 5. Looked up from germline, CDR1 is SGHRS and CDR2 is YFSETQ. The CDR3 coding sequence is TGCGCCAGCAGCTTGGGTCTAGCGGTGGCAGATACGCAGTATTTT. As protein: CASSLGLAVADTQYF.

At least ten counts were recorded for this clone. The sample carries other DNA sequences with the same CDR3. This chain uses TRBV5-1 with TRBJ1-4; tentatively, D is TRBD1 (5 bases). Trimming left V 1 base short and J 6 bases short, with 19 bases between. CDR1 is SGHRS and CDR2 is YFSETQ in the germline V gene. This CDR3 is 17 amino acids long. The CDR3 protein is CASSLSNWAREDEKLFF. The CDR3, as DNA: TGCGCCAGCAGCTTGTCTAATTGGGCCAGGGAGGATGAAAAACTGTTTTTT.

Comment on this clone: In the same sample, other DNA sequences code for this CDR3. CDR3 amino acids: CASSGTKNTGELFF. CDR3 in DNA: TGCGCCAGCAGCGGGACCAAGAACACCGGGGAGCTGTTTTTT. The chain has TRBV5-1 and TRBJ2-2; either TRBD1 or TRBD2 may supply D (5 bases each). This CDR3 comprises 14 residues. V dropped 4 bases and J dropped 1 base, with 8 bases sitting between them. CDR1 is SGHRS and CDR2 is YFSETQ in the germline V gene.

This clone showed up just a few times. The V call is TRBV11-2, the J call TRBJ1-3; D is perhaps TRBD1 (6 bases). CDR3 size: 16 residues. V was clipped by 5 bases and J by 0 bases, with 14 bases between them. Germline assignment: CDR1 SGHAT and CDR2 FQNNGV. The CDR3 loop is CASSPGGANSGNTIYF. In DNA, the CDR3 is TGTGCCAGCAGCCCGGGGGGCGCGAACTCTGGAAACACCATATATTTT.

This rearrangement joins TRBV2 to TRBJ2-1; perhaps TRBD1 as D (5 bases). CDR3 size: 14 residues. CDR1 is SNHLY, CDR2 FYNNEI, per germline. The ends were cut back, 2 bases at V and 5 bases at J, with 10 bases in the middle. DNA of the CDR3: TGTGCCAGCAGTGAACCCCGACAGCACAATGAGCAGTTCTTC. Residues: CASSEPRQHNEQFF.

DNA for the CDR3: TGTGCCAGCAGCAACGGGCGTGGGATCATTCAGTACTTC. This sequence encodes CASSNGRGIIQYF. This sequence joins TRBV7-2 and TRBJ2-4; no clear D gene. V shed 5 bases and J shed 9 bases, with 14 bases lying between them. This CDR3 is 13 amino acids long. Germline V gives CDR1 SGHTA, CDR2 FQGNSA.

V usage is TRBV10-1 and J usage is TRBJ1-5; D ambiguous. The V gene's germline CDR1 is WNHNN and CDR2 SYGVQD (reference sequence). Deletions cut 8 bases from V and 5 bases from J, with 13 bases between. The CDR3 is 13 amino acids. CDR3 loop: CASEGGRDQPQHF. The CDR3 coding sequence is TGCGCCAGCGAGGGCGGGAGGGATCAGCCCCAGCATTTT.

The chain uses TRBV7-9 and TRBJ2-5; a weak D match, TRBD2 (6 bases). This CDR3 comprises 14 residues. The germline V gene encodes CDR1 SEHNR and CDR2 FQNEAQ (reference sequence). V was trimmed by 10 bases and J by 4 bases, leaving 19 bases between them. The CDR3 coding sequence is TGTGCCATTCGGCATCGGGCTAGCGTAGAGACCCAGTACTTC. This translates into CAIRHRASVETQYF. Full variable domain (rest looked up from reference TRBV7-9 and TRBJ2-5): DTGVSQNPRHKITKRGQNVTFRCDPISEHNRLYWYRQTLGQGPEFLTYFQNEAQLEKSRLLSDRFSAERPKGSFSTLEIQRTEQGDSAMYLCAIRHRASVETQYFGPGTRLLVL.

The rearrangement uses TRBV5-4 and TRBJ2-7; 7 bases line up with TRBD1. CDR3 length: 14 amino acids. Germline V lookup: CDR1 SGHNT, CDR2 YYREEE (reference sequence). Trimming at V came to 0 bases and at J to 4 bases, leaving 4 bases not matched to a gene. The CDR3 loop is CASSLGMGQYEQYF. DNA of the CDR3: TGTGCCAGCAGCTTGGGGATGGGACAGTACGAGCAGTACTTC. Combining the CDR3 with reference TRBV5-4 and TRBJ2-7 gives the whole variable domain ETGVTQSPTHLIKTRGQQVTLRCSSQSGHNTVSWYQQALGQGPQFIFQYYREEENGRGNFPPRFSGLQFPNYSSELNVNALELDDSALYLCASSLGMGQYEQYFGPGTRLTVT.

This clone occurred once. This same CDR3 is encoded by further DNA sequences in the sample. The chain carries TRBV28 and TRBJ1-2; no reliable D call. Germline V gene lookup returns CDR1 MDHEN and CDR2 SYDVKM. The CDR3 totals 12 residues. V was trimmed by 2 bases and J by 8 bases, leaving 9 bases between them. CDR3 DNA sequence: TGTGCCAGCAGTTTACGAGACTTAGGCTACACCTTC. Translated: CASSLRDLGYTF.